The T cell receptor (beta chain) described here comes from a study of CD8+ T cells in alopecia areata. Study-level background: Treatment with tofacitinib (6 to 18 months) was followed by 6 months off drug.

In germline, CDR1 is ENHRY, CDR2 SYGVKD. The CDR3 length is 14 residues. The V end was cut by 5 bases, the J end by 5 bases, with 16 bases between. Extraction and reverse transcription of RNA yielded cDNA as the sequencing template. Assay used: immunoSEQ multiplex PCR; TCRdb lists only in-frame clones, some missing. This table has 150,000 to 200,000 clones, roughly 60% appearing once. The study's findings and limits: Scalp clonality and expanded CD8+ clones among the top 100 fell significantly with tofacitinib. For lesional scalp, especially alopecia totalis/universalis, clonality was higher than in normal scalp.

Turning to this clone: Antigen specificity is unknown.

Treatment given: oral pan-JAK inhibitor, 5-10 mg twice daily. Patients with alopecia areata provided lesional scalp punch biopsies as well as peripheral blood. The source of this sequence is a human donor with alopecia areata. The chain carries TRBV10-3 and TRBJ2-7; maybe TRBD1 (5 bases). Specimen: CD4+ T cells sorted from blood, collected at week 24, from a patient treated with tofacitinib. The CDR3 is CAISQSYQGNEQYF. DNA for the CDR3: TGTGCCATCAGTCAGAGCTATCAGGGTAACGAGCAGTACTTC.